The source of this T cell receptor (beta chain) is a study of T-cell memory formation after mild COVID-19. Each CDR3 protein is one row after TCRdb ran MiXCR on the 5' RACE reads. The data contain hundreds of thousands of distinct CDR3 sequences, roughly 20% of them seen just once; the ten biggest clones take up about 12%. The sequence derives from an adult woman who had mild COVID-19 (a few samples of this study predate the infection). Cell type and time point are not known. Sequences were obtained from PBMCs or a T cell subset sorted from them (not recorded which).

DNA of the CDR3: TGTGCCAGCAGCGTTGACAGGGGAATATACAATGAGCAGTTCTTC. Protein sequence: CASSVDRGIYNEQFF. The chain carries TRBV9 and TRBJ2-1, with 8 bases lining up with TRBD1. J was trimmed by 4 bases and V by 2 bases; bases with no gene match: 5. Germline assignment: CDR1 SGDLS and CDR2 YYNGEE. The CDR3 consists of 15 residues.